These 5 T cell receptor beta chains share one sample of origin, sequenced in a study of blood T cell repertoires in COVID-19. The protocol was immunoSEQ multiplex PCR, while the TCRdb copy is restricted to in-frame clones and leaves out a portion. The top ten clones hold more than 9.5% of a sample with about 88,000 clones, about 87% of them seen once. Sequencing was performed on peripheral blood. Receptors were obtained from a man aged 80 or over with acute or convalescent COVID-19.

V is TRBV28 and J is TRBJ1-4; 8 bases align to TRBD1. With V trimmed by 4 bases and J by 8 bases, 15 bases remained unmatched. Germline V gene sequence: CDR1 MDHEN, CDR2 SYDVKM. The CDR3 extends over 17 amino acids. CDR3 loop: CASSSYLQGGVEEKLFF. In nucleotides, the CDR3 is TGTGCCAGCAGTTCCTACCTACAGGGGGGTGTTGAAGAAAAACTGTTTTTT.

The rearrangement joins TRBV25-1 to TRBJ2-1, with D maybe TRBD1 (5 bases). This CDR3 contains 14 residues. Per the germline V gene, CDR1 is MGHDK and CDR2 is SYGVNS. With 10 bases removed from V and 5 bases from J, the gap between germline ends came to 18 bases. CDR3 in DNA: TGTGCCACCGGCAGGGCAGTCAAGGACAATGAGCAGTTCTTC. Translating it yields CATGRAVKDNEQFF. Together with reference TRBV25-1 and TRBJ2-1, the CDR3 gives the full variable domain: EADIYQTPRYLVIGTGKKITLECSQTMGHDKMYWYQQDPGMELHLIHYSYGVNSTEKGDLSSESTVSRIRTEHFPLTLESARPSHTSQYLCATGRAVKDNEQFFGPGTRLTVL.

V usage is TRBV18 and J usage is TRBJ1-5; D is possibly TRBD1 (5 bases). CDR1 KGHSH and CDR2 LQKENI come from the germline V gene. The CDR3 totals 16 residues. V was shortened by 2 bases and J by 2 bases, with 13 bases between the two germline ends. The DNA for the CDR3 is TGTGCCAGCTCACCAAACGGGGGAGCGGGCAATCAGCCCCAGCATTTT. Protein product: CASSPNGGAGNQPQHF.

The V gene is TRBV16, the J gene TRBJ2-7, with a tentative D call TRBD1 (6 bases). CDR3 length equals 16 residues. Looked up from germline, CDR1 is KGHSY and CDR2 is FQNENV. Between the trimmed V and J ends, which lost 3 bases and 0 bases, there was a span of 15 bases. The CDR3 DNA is TGTGCCAGCAGCCAGGGGGCCGCCTCCTCCTCCTACGAGCAGTACTTC. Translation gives CASSQGAASSSYEQYF.

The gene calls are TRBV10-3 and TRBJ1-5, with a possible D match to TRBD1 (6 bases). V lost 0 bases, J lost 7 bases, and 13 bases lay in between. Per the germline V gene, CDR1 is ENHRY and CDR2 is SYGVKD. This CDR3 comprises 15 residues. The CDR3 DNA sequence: TGTGCCATCAGTGAGTCGAACAGGGAAGGGCAGCCCCAGCATTTT. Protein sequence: CAISESNREGQPQHF.